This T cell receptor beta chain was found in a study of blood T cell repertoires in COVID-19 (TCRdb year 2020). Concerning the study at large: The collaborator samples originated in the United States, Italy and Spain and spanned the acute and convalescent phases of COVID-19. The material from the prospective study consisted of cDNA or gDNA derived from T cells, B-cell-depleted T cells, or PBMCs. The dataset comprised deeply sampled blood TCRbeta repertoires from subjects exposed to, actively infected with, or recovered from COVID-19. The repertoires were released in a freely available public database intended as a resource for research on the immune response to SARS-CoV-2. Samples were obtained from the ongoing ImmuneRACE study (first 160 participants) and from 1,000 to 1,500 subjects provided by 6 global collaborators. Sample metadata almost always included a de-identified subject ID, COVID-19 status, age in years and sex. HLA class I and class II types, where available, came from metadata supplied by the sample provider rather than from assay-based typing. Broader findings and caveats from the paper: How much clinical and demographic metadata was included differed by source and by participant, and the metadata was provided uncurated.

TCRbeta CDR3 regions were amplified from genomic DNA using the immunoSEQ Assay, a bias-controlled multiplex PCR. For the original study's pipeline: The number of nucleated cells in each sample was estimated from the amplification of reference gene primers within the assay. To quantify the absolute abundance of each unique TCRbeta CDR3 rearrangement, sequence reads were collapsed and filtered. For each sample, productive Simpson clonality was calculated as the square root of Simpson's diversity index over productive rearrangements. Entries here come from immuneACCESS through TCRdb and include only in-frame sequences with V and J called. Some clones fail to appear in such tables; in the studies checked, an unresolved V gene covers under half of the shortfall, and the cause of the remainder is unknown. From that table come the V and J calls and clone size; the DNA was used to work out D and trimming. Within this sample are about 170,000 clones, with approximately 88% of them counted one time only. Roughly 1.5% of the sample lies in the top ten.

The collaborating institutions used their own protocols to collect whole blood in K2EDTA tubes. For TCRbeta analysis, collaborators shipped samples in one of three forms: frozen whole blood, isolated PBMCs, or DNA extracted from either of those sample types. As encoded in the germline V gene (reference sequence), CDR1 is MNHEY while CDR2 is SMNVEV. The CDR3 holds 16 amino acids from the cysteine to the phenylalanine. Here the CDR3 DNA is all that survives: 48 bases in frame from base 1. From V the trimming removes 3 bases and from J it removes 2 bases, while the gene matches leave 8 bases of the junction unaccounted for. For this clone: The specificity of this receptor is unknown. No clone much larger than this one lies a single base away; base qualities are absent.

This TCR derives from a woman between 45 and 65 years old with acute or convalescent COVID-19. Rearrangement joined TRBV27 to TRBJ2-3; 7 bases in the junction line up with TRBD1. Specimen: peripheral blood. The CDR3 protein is CASSFRGFSYTDTQYF. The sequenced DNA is TGTGCCAGCAGTTTCAGGGGGTTTTCTTACACAGATACGCAGTATTTT.